This entry features one T cell receptor beta chain sequence. Its specific antigen is unknown. This could be a read error, since a much larger clone is one nucleotide away. The data were taken from a study of T cells in Graves' hyperthyroidism and ophthalmopathy (dated by TCRdb to about 2019). With respect to the entire study: Peripheral blood samples were taken at initial diagnosis, before any treatment was given. For training and testing, the approximately 97 patients in the discovery cohort were randomly divided in a 7:3 ratio. The paper describes TCR Vbeta CDR3 sequencing of 130 to 150 peripheral blood samples, made up of roughly 40 ophthalmopathy patients, over 70 hyperthyroidism patients and 17 progressor patients. A discovery cohort of fewer than 110 patients, roughly 43 with Graves' ophthalmopathy and 55 to 60 with stable Graves' hyperthyroidism, was used to find distinguishing TCR V-J signatures. After sampling, hyperthyroidism patients received methimazole starting at 30 mg daily, and ophthalmopathy patients received high-dose intravenous methylprednisolone. Prospective prediction of ophthalmopathy was tested in an independent validation cohort of some 19 hyperthyroidism patients and 17 patients who later progressed to ophthalmopathy. The study also compared thyroid tissue and blood T-cell repertoires from over 5 Graves' hyperthyroidism patients.

Results and caveats for the whole study, not just this receptor: No statistical method was used to set the sample size in advance, and investigators knew the group allocation. Blood samples also contained most of the expanded thyroid clonotypes (frequency above 0.001), which suggests that blood repertoires may reflect thyroid immune responses. In cross-validation, a model built on a 13 V-J signature told ophthalmopathy apart from stable hyperthyroidism with 87.88% sensitivity and about 81% specificity, and in testing the same model reached 80%/75%. During validation, the model predicted progression to ophthalmopathy a median of approximately 6.5 months ahead of onset, with almost 71% sensitivity and around 73% specificity.

Hyperthyroidism patients were newly diagnosed, with disease duration under 2 months, and aged 18 to 65 years. The study excluded patients with uncontrolled infections, other autoimmune diseases, pregnancy or lactation. Diagnoses relied on clinical symptoms, serum thyroxine and TRAb, thyroid ultrasound and orbital computed tomography. Blood from progressor patients was drawn when they were first diagnosed with hyperthyroidism, before any ophthalmopathy symptoms appeared. PBMCs were separated from roughly 10 ml of fresh peripheral blood using Ficoll-Paque density gradient centrifugation. Progressor patients were initially diagnosed with Graves' hyperthyroidism and developed ophthalmopathy during follow-up. Trizol reagent was used to extract total RNA, and RNA quality was then checked on an Agilent 2100 Bioanalyzer. From the cysteine through the phenylalanine, the CDR3 covers 15 amino acids. The read is trimmed to its CDR3 DNA, 45 bases read in frame from base 1.

Amplification of TCR beta CDR3 regions was carried out from RNA transcripts. A first-round RT-PCR of the TCR CDR3 used the HTBI primer set with the Qiagen OneStep RT-PCR kit. Libraries were constructed in a second round of multiplex PCR, after which size selection and purification were carried out. Paired-end sequencing of the libraries was performed with 100 bp reads on an Illumina HiSeq2000. The paper's data handling went like this. Raw data were processed with SOAPnuke, discarding reads with adapters, uncalled bases, mean Phred below 15, or no exact constant-primer or identifier match. High-quality paired reads were merged with COPE v1.2.5, and unique nucleotide sequences were defined as clonotypes. MiTCR v1.1 was used to align the clonotypes against IMGT TRBV, TRBD and TRBJ reference segments. Only V-J combinations with frequency above 0.0001, covering about 99% of repertoires, were analysed. The TCS score was defined as F50 (clonal expansion) divided by E x V (chaos), with BLOSUM62-based TCRdist calculated between CDR3 peptides within each V-J. Welch's t-statistics and random forest reduced roughly 500 V-J features to fewer than 15, which were used in a naive Bayes classifier (R e1071). TCRdb trimmed the raw reads at Q25, called clones with MiXCR and kept productive beta chains. Duplicate CDR3 protein sequences are folded into a single record with the most common DNA and genes. The V and J calls come from TCRdb's annotation, not from the publication. This sample holds 730,000 or so distinct CDR3 sequences; around a sixth were observed only once. The top ten constitute about a sixth of the sample.

The sequenced material came from blood. The chain was built from TRBV12-3 or TRBV12-4 and TRBJ1-5, and possibly TRBD1, on 5 matching bases. This clonotype originated in a woman in her fifties or sixties with Graves' hyperthyroidism that later progressed to Graves' ophthalmopathy. The CDR3 protein sequence reads: CASSRGGYGNQPRHF. The DNA sequence is TGTGCCAGCAGCCGCGGGGGGTATGGGAATCAGCCCCGGCATTTT.